This T cell receptor beta chain was obtained from a study of T cell repertoires in ileal Crohn's disease (dated by TCRdb to 2018 to 2020). About the investigation overall: At the time of surgery, 30% to 45% of patients were active smokers, and the median duration of disease was 6.5 to 8 years. Surgery was performed for a complication in all patients, with stricturing disease in roughly 60% and penetrating disease in roughly 40%. About half of the patients received postoperative therapy: some 12 received thiopurines and around 19 received anti-TNF agents. TCR repertoire analysis was done in 50 to 70 Crohn's disease patients from a prospective multicentre cohort. Running in parallel with the study was a multicentre cohort set up to find predictors of early endoscopic recurrence following ileocolonic resection. Endoscopic postoperative recurrence was defined as a Rutgeerts score above i0. A total of around 150 mucosal samples from approximately 60 patients were sequenced, with samples obtained at several locations on the surgical specimen and at postoperative endoscopy.

Notes on this clone: No antigen is known for it. The input lacks base qualities; no much larger clone sits a single base away.

Adults with ileal or ileocolonic Crohn's disease and an indication for ileocolonic resection were eligible for inclusion. Before DNA extraction, whole ileal mucosal biopsies were kept frozen at -80 degrees C. A TRizol-based method was used to extract genomic DNA from the frozen whole biopsies, and the DNA was quantified with a NanoDrop 2000 spectrophotometer. According to the germline V gene, CDR1 reads SQVTM and CDR2 reads ANQGSEA. The CDR3 runs 14 residues from the cysteine to the phenylalanine. Kept here is only the CDR3 DNA, which spans 42 bases and is read in frame from base 1. Germline trimming amounts to 4 bases on V and 10 bases on J, with 12 as the count of junction bases outside the gene matches. For commercial TCRB immunosequencing, 400 to 550 nanograms of biopsy DNA were submitted for each sample. CDR3 regions were amplified from genomic DNA by Adaptive Biotechnology using a two-step, amplification bias-controlled multiplex PCR. In the first PCR, primers covered every V and J gene segment, and in the second PCR, barcodes and Illumina adapters were added. CDR3 libraries were sequenced on an Illumina instrument. Under the source paper's analysis protocol: Analysis combined the vendor-provided pipelines with custom analysis of raw data in R/Bioconductor under R version 3.3.0. Clonality, which ranges from 0 to 1, was calculated as the inverse of the normalised Shannon entropy across all productive clones. High-frequency clones were defined as the repertoire share of the top 100 clones, retaining only clones passing a 95% confidence test. Overlap between samples was measured with the Morisita-Horn index, while repertoire diversity was measured with the Simpson index. Here the immuneACCESS table is served through TCRdb, limited to in-frame sequences with V and J called. Missing clones are a known gap in these copies; in checked studies unresolved V genes cover under half, and the rest lacks a known reason. V and J calls and clone size follow that table, whereas D and trimming were derived from the DNA. This sample gives some 15,000 clones in total; about 60% of them show up just once. The top ten hold 5% to 7% of the sample.

The paper's findings and limits, for the study overall: Mucosal CD4 and CD8 T cells were sorted and sequenced only in a subgroup of patients, the size of which was not stated. Endoscopic recurrence was linked to a higher percentage of high-frequency clones at surgery, and recurrence occurred in every patient whose clonality exceeded 26.8% (18/57). Compared with CD4 T cells, sorted CD8 T cells contained more high-frequency clones, which suggests that the mucosal expansions were mostly CD8. A significantly higher proportion of clonal expansions was observed in active smokers at surgery than in non-smokers (about 25% vs 20%, p=0.02).

The sequencing input was ileal tissue. The rearranged segments are TRBV29-1 and TRBJ2-1; TRBD2 lines up with 8 middle nucleotides. The sequence came from an adult with Crohn's disease. The DNA is TGCAGCGTTGGAAAAGCGGGAGTTGGTTCCGAGCAGTTCTTC. Its protein product is CSVGKAGVGSEQFF.